The following is a TCR beta chain sequence with its context. Germline loops: CDR1 SGHNT, CDR2 YYREEE (reference sequence). The CDR3 extends over 11 amino acids. The V end lost 4 bases, the J end lost 10 bases, and 11 bases lay between the germline ends. This sample is drawn from a study of blood T cell repertoires in COVID-19. For the study at large: Sites across the United States, Italy and Spain contributed samples from acute and convalescent COVID-19. The analysed material was cDNA or gDNA that came from T cells, B-cell-depleted T cells, or PBMCs.

Per the study methods: Reference gene primer amplification gave nucleated cell count estimates. The protocol was immunoSEQ multiplex PCR, while the TCRdb copy is restricted to in-frame clones and leaves out a portion. V, J and clone size are those of that table, while D and trimming were read from the DNA. Counted here are approximately 200,000 clones, roughly 90% occurring once; the ten biggest clones make up around 2.9%. The chain couples TRBV5-4 to TRBJ1-1; D gene unclear. The source material was peripheral blood. The clonotype originates from a woman aged 60-70 years with acute or convalescent COVID-19. DNA for the CDR3: TGTGCCAGCAGCCGGGGTAGAGTAGCTTTCTTT. Residues: CASSRGRVAFF.